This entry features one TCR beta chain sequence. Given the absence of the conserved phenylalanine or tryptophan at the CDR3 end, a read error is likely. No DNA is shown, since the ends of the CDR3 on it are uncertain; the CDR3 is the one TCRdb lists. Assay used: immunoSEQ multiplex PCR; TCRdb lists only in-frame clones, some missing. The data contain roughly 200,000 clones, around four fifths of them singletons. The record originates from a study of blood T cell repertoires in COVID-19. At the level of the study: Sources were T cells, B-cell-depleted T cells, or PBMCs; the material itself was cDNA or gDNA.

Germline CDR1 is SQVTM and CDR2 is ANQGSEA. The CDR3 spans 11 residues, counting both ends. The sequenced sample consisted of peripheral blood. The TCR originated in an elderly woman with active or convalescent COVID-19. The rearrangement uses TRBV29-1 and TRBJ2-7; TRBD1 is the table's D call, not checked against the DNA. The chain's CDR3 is CSVWVGGTVQP.